The source of this T cell receptor (beta chain) is a study of identical twins. CDR1 SGHVS and CDR2 FQNEAQ come from the germline V gene. The CDR3 spans 15 residues. The V and J ends lost 3 bases and 1 base respectively, with 9 bases between them. All donors comprised healthy Caucasians. Study results and limitations: Out-of-frame alpha sequences common to twins exhibited a surplus of low generation probability. Invariant MAIT and iNKT cells could partly confound zero-insertion analyses.

Addition of a universal primer site occurred through template switching, and cDNA carried unique molecular identifiers. TCRdb reprocessed the 5' RACE reads with MiXCR, giving one entry per CDR3 protein. The sample records about 210,000 distinct CDR3 sequences, less than 9.5% being singletons. This clonotype was seen repeatedly, ten times or more. Its cognate antigen is unknown. This TCR was recovered from a woman aged 18-29 years in good health. The rearrangement joins TRBV7-8 to TRBJ2-2; D not certain. The sample was memory (CD45RO+) T cells sorted from blood. This CDR3 reads CASSFNYLNTGELFF. In nucleotides, the CDR3 is TGTGCCAGCAGCTTCAATTACCTGAACACCGGGGAGCTGTTTTTT.